The 20 T cell receptor beta chains listed next were all sequenced from one sample in a study of T-cell reconstitution after alpha-beta-depleted transplantation in children. For TCRbeta, the library was prepared with unique molecular identifiers. TCRdb reanalysed the PCR reads using MiXCR and keeps one entry per CDR3 protein. The sample consists of 700,000 to 950,000 distinct CDR3 sequences, less than 20% of them appearing once. The material was PBMCs, mostly from graft donor cells, obtained 360 days after TCRalphabeta/CD19-depleted stem cell transplant. These receptors originate from a male patient younger than 18 who had a stem cell transplant for acute lymphoblastic leukemia, so the T cells may come from the graft donor.

This clonotype came up a few times. The chain uses TRBV28 and TRBJ2-1, with D perhaps matching TRBD2 (7 bases). Germline-derived CDR1 and CDR2 are MDHEN and SYDVKM. V was shortened by 2 bases and J by 0 bases, with 14 bases between the two germline ends. This CDR3 is 17 amino acids long. This chain's CDR3 is CASSLGGGGSSYNEQFF. CDR3 DNA: TGTGCCAGCAGTTTAGGGGGGGGCGGGAGCTCCTACAATGAGCAGTTCTTC.

This sequence joins TRBV11-1 and TRBJ2-1, with 10 bases lining up with TRBD2. Germline V gene sequence: CDR1 SGHAT, CDR2 FQDESV (reference sequence). The V gene end was trimmed by 1 base and the J gene end by 8 bases; junction bases not matched to a gene: 14. The CDR3 loop spans 18 amino acids. The CDR3 reads CASSLEFNGPSGSDEQFF. The CDR3 DNA sequence: TGTGCCAGCAGCTTAGAATTTAACGGGCCTAGCGGGAGTGATGAGCAGTTCTTC.

This chain links TRBV9 with TRBJ2-5; no clear D. The CDR3 contains 13 residues. Germline CDR1 is SGDLS and CDR2 is YYNGEE. Trimming stripped 2 bases from V and 3 bases from J, with 8 bases between. The CDR3 sequence is CASSVGSKETQYF. In nucleotides, the CDR3 is TGTGCCAGCAGCGTCGGCAGCAAAGAGACCCAGTACTTC.

The chain carries TRBV6-1 and TRBJ2-2; possible D gene TRBD1, 6 bases. The CDR3 contains 19 residues. The germline V and J ends were trimmed by 6 bases and 1 base, with 24 bases remaining between them. CDR1 MNHNS and CDR2 SASEGT come from the germline V gene. CDR3 in amino acids: CASRAGNSWTALNTGELFF. CDR3 sequence (DNA): TGTGCCAGCAGGGCCGGGAACTCCTGGACAGCCTTGAACACCGGGGAGCTGTTTTTT.

The CDR3 DNA follows: TGCAGTGCTAAGGCCGGGACTGGACCCACAGATACGCAGTATTTT. Protein product: CSAKAGTGPTDTQYF. The chain joins TRBV20-1 to TRBJ2-3; D may be TRBD2 (6 bases). Germline V lookup: CDR1 DFQATT, CDR2 SNEGSKA (reference sequence). The V gene lost 4 bases and the J gene lost 2 bases, with 16 bases spanning the gap. The CDR3 extends over 15 amino acids.

The V and J genes are TRBV12-5 and TRBJ2-7; 14 bases are a match to TRBD2. With V trimmed by 0 bases and J by 4 bases, 8 bases remained unmatched. The CDR3 spans 18 residues. Germline V CDR1 and CDR2: LGHNT, FRNRAP. This CDR3 reads CASGLVLGTSGSLYEQYF. The DNA of the CDR3 is TGTGCTAGTGGTTTGGTACTGGGGACTAGCGGGAGCTTGTACGAGCAGTACTTC.

The V gene is TRBV5-6, the J gene TRBJ2-2; 7 nucleotides align to TRBD1. J lost 5 bases, V lost 2 bases, and 9 bases had no gene match. The germline V gene has CDR1 SGHDT and CDR2 YYEEEE. This CDR3 spans 16 amino acids. The CDR3 here is CASSFGQEILTGELFF. Written as DNA, the CDR3 is TGTGCCAGCAGCTTTGGACAGGAAATCCTAACCGGGGAGCTGTTTTTT.

This clonotype was counted a few times. The chain uses TRBV5-6 and TRBJ2-1; tentative D call: TRBD2 (5 bases). Germline CDR1 reads SGHDT; CDR2 reads YYEEEE. Deletions cut 1 base from V and 3 bases from J, with 11 bases between. This CDR3 spans 15 amino acids. The CDR3 sequence is CASSLSGNLYNEQFF. In DNA form, the CDR3 reads TGTGCCAGCAGCTTGTCGGGAAACCTCTACAATGAGCAGTTCTTC.

V and J are TRBV7-9 and TRBJ1-1, with D possibly being TRBD1 (5 bases). Germline assignment: CDR1 SEHNR and CDR2 FQNEAQ (reference sequence). Trimming stripped 1 base from V and 1 base from J, with 28 bases between. There are 21 residues in the CDR3. DNA for the CDR3: TGTGCCAGCAGCTTAGTGTCTGTCAGGGATGGGAGAGGGTCCCGGAACACTGAAGCTTTCTTT. Protein sequence: CASSLVSVRDGRGSRNTEAFF.

The V gene is TRBV10-2, the J gene TRBJ1-2; D uncertain. V lost 3 bases to trimming and J lost 8 bases, with 13 bases between them. The CDR3 runs to 13 residues. Germline values: CDR1 WSHSY, CDR2 SAAADI. DNA of the CDR3: TGCGCCAGCAGTGAAGGGCAGCGATGGGGCTACACCTTC. This sequence encodes CASSEGQRWGYTF.

This clonotype showed up just a few times. The V gene is TRBV10-3, the J gene TRBJ2-7; 16 nucleotides match TRBD2. With V trimmed by 8 bases and J by 6 bases, 7 bases remained unmatched. The CDR3 runs to 15 residues. CDR1 ENHRY and CDR2 SYGVKD come from the germline V gene. The CDR3 loop reads CAISGLAGGQGEQYF. The CDR3 DNA reads TGTGCCATCTCGGGACTAGCGGGAGGGCAGGGCGAGCAGTACTTC.

This clonotype occurred a few times. This chain links TRBV7-6 with TRBJ2-7; no clear D gene. The CDR3 has 15 residues. The germline CDR1 and CDR2 sequences are SGHVS and FNYEAQ. Trimming cost V 5 bases and J 2 bases, with 16 bases left between them. DNA for the CDR3: TGTGCCAGCAGCCCCTCCCCGTGGGCTGCCTACGAGCAGTACTTC. It codes for CASSPSPWAAYEQYF.

This clonotype has a handful of counts. This chain joins TRBV12-3 or TRBV12-4 and TRBJ2-7; maybe TRBD1 (5 bases). Between the trimmed V and J ends, which lost 8 bases and 1 base, there was a span of 15 bases. CDR3 size: 14 residues. The CDR3 reads CASSDKGLSYEQYF. CDR3 sequence (DNA): TGTGCCAGCTCGGATAAGGGGTTGTCCTACGAGCAGTACTTC.

This clonotype appeared a few times. J is TRBJ2-3 and V is TRBV7-2; D remains ambiguous. V was trimmed by 4 bases and J by 6 bases, leaving 11 bases between them. The CDR3 runs to 13 residues. Germline-derived CDR1 and CDR2 are SGHTA and FQGNSA. CDR3 nucleotides: TGTGCCAGCAGCTCTGGACGGCACGATACGCAGTATTTT. It specifies CASSSGRHDTQYF.

This chain connects TRBV25-1 to TRBJ2-4, with D tentatively TRBD2 (5 bases). V shed 8 bases and J shed 4 bases, with 12 bases lying between them. The CDR3 sequence is 13 residues long. Germline CDR1 reads MGHDK; CDR2 reads SYGVNS. In DNA form, the CDR3 reads TGTGCCAGCGTTGGGCGGGTAAAAAACATTCAGTACTTC. This sequence encodes CASVGRVKNIQYF.

There are a few counts of this clonotype. V gene TRBV6-5 combines with J gene TRBJ2-7, with D hard to call. V lost 2 bases and J lost 5, with 13 bases in between. CDR3 size: 14 residues. Germline V gene data show CDR1 as MNHEY and CDR2 as SVGAGI. The CDR3 sequence is CASSYQGLGNEQYF. The DNA for the CDR3 is TGTGCCAGCAGTTACCAAGGATTAGGGAACGAGCAGTACTTC.

This chain joins TRBV6-5 and TRBJ2-1; perhaps D is TRBD1 or TRBD2 (5 bases each). CDR1 MNHEY and CDR2 SVGAGI come from the germline V gene. This CDR3 contains 12 residues. Trimming left V 8 bases short and J 12 bases short, with 17 bases between. The CDR3 sequence: CASFHSGTGQFF. The CDR3 coding sequence is TGTGCCAGCTTCCACTCCGGGACCGGGCAGTTCTTC.

This clonotype appeared a few times. The rearrangement joins TRBV12-3 or TRBV12-4 to TRBJ1-6, with D hard to call. The CDR3 is made up of 13 amino acids. Trimming shortened V by 2 bases and J by 7 bases, and 6 bases separated the two germline ends. The CDR3 reads CASSLRENSPLHF. The CDR3 region has the DNA TGTGCCAGCAGTTTAAGGGAAAATTCACCCCTCCACTTT.

This clonotype was observed a handful of times. The chain's CDR3 is CSAFGQGASNQPQHF. The CDR3 DNA is TGCAGTGCTTTCGGACAGGGGGCTTCGAATCAGCCCCAGCATTTT. J is TRBJ1-5 and V is TRBV20-1; 11 bases match TRBD1. This CDR3 has 15 residues. Germline trimming cut 5 bases from V and 4 bases from J; bases unmatched to any gene: 7. From germline, CDR1 is DFQATT and CDR2 SNEGSKA (reference sequence).

This clonotype was picked up a small number of times. This chain uses TRBV18 with TRBJ2-7; TRBD2 matches at 9 bases. Germline V CDR1 and CDR2: KGHSH, LQKENI. The ends lost 5 bases at V and 1 base at J; junction bases unmatched: 12. CDR3 length equals 17 residues. CDR3 coding DNA: TGTGCCAGCTCAACATACTCCGGACTAGCGCTATCCTACGAGCAGTACTTC. Residues: CASSTYSGLALSYEQYF.